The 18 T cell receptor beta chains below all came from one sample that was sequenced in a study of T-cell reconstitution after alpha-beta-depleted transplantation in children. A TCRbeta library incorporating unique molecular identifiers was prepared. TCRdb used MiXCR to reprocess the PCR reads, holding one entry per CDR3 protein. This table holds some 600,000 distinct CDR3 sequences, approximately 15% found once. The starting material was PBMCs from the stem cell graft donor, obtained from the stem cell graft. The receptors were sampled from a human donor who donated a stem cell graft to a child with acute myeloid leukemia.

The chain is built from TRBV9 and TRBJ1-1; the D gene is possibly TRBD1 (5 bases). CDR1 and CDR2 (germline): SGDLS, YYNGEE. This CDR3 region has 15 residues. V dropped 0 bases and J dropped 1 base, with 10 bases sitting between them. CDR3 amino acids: CASSVEIGTNTEAFF. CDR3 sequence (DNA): TGTGCCAGCAGCGTAGAGATAGGGACGAACACTGAAGCTTTCTTT.

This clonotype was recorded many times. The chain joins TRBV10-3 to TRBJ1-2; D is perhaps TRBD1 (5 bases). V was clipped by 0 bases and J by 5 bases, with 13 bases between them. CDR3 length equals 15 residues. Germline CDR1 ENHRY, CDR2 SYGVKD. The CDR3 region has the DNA TGTGCCATCAGTGAGTCGGGACGGGAACCGTATGGCTACACCTTC. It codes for CAISESGREPYGYTF.

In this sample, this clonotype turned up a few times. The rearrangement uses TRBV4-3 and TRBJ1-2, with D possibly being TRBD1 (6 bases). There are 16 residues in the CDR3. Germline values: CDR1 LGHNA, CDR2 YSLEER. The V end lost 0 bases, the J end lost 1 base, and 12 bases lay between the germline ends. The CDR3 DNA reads TGCGCCAGCAGCCAAGATCCTCTGGACAGTAACTATGGCTACACCTTC. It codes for CASSQDPLDSNYGYTF.

CDR3 residues: CASSADGYSSTDTQYF. CDR3 nucleotide sequence: TGTGCCAGCAGCGCGGACGGATACTCTAGCACAGATACGCAGTATTTT. V gene TRBV6-1 combines with J gene TRBJ2-3; D gene ambiguous. Germline V lookup: CDR1 MNHNS, CDR2 SASEGT. This CDR3 has 16 amino acids. The germline V and J ends were trimmed by 6 bases and 0 bases, with 16 bases remaining between them.

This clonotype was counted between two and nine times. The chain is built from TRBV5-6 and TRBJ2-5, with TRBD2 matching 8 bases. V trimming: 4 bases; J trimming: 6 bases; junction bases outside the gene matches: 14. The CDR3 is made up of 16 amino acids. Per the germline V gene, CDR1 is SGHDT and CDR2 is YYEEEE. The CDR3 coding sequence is TGTGCCAGCAGCCTTCGGGGGGGTAGAGGGGTCAAGACCCAGTACTTC. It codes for CASSLRGGRGVKTQYF.

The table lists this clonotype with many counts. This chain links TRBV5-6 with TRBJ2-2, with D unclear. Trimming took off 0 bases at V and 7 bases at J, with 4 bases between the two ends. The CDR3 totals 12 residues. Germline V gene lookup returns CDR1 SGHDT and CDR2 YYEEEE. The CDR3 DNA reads TGTGCCAGCAGCTTGGAGGGCGGGGAGCTGTTTTTT. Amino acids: CASSLEGGELFF.

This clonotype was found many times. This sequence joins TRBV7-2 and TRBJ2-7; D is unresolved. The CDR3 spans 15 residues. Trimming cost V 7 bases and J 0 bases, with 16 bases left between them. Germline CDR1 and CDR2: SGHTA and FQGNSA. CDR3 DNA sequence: TGTGCCAGCACCACGAACTGGGCCGCCTCCTACGAGCAGTACTTC. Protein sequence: CASTTNWAASYEQYF.

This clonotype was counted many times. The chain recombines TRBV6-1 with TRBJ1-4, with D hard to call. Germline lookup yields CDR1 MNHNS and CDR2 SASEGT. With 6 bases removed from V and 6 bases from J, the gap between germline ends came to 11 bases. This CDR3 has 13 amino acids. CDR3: CASRQTGDEKLFF. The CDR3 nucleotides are TGTGCCAGCAGACAAACCGGAGATGAAAAACTGTTTTTT.

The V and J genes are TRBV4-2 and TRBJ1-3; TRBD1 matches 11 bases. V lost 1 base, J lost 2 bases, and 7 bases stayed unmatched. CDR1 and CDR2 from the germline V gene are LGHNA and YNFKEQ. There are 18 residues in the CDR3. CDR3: CASSQGTGGLSAGNTIYF. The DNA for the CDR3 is TGTGCCAGCAGCCAAGGGACAGGGGGCTTATCGGCTGGAAACACCATATATTTT.

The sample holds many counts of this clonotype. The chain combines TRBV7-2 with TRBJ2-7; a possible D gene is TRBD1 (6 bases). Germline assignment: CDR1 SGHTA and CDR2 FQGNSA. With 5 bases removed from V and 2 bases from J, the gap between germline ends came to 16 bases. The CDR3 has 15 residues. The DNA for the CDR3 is TGTGCCAGCAGCCTAACAGGGACCAGGCCCTACGAGCAGTACTTC. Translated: CASSLTGTRPYEQYF.

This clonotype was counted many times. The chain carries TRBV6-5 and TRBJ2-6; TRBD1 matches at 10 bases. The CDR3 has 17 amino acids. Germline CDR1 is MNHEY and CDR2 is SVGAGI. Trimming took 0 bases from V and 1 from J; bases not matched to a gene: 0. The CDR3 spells CASSYSGQGSGANVLTF. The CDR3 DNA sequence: TGTGCCAGCAGTTACTCGGGACAGGGGTCTGGGGCCAACGTCCTGACTTTC.

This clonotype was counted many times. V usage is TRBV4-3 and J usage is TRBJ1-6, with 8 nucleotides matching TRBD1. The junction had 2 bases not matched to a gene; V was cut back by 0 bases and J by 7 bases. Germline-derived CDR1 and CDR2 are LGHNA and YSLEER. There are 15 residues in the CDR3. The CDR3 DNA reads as TGCGCCAGCAGCCAAGAACGGGACAGGAATTCACCCCTCCACTTT. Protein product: CASSQERDRNSPLHF.

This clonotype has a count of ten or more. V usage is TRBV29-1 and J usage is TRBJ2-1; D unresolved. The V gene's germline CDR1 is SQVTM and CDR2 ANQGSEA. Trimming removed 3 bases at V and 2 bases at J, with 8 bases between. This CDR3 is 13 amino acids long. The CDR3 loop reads CSVDSGAYNEQFF. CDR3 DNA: TGCAGCGTTGACAGTGGGGCCTACAATGAGCAGTTCTTC.

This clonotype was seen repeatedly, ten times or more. The chain's CDR3 is CSATLGTGGTEAFF. CDR3 nucleotide sequence: TGCAGTGCTACCCTCGGGACAGGGGGCACTGAAGCTTTCTTT. The chain uses TRBV20-1 and TRBJ1-1; 11 bases agree with TRBD1. The trim removed 4 bases at V and 4 bases at J, leaving 5 bases unmatched. Looked up from germline, CDR1 is DFQATT and CDR2 is SNEGSKA (reference sequence). The CDR3 contains 14 residues.

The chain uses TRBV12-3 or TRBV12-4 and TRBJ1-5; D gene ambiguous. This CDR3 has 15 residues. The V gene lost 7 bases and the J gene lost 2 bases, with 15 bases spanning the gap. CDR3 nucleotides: TGTGCCAGCATGGGTCCGGCTTCTCGCAATCAGCCCCAGCATTTT. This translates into CASMGPASRNQPQHF.

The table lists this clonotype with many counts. CDR3 loop: CASSLGATGGANVLTF. DNA of the CDR3: TGTGCCAGCAGCTTGGGGGCGACAGGTGGGGCCAACGTCCTGACTTTC. The chain is built from TRBV5-5 and TRBJ2-6, with a possible D match to TRBD1 (6 bases). The CDR3 runs 16 residues. The V gene's germline CDR1 is SGHKS and CDR2 YYEKEE (reference sequence). V was clipped by 0 bases and J by 3 bases, with 10 bases between them.

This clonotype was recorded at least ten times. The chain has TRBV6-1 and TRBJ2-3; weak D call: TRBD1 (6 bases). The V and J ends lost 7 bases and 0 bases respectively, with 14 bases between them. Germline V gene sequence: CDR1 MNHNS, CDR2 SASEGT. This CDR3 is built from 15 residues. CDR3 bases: TGTGCCAGCACCCCAGGGGATTCTAGCACAGATACGCAGTATTTT. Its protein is CASTPGDSSTDTQYF.

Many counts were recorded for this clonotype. CDR3 in DNA: TGTGCCAGCAGCTCTCCCCCGACAGGGCTAGGAGGAGATACGCAGTATTTT. As protein: CASSSPPTGLGGDTQYF. The V call is TRBV7-2, the J call TRBJ2-3; 7 bases are a match to TRBD1. V shed 4 bases, J shed 5 bases, and the junction held 15 bases outside the gene matches. Germline CDR1 and CDR2: SGHTA and FQGNSA. This CDR3 region has 17 residues.